Following are 25 T cell receptor beta chains from one sample sequenced in a study of blood T cell repertoires in COVID-19. Some clones are missing from TCRdb's copy, which holds only in-frame ones; the method was immunoSEQ multiplex PCR. The repertoire holds some 260,000 clones, approximately 91% seen once, with about 0.64% in the top ten. The sample comprised peripheral blood. Source of these receptors: a human donor in a cohort sampled during active COVID-19.

This clone was detected only once. The V and J genes are TRBV6-5 and TRBJ1-1, with TRBD1 matching over 8 bases. CDR1 and CDR2 (germline): MNHEY, SVGAGI. The CDR3 covers 14 residues. The ends lost 4 bases at V and 4 bases at J; junction bases unmatched: 5. CDR3 sequence: CASSSQGAATEAFF. The CDR3 DNA follows: TGTGCCAGCAGTTCTCAGGGGGCTGCCACTGAAGCTTTCTTT.

The chain combines TRBV14 with TRBJ2-5; TRBD2 aligns across 12 bases. Germline V gives CDR1 SGHDN, CDR2 FVKESK. Trimming removed 3 bases from V and 7 bases from J; junction bases left unmatched: 6. The CDR3 contains 15 residues. Written as DNA, the CDR3 is TGTGCCAGCAGCCAGCTCCTAGCGGGGGGGCCGACCCAGTACTTC. Protein: CASSQLLAGGPTQYF.

The chain has TRBV28 and TRBJ1-1; D uncertain. Trimming took off 5 bases at V and 7 bases at J, with 14 bases between the two ends. CDR1 and CDR2 from the germline V gene are MDHEN and SYDVKM. The CDR3 is 13 amino acids. The CDR3 protein is CASSTQTRGEAFF. CDR3 nucleotides: TGTGCCAGCAGTACGCAGACCCGGGGTGAAGCTTTCTTT. The variable domain in full, completed from reference TRBV28 and TRBJ1-1, reads DVKVTQSSRYLVKRTGEKVFLECVQDMDHENMFWYRQDPGLGLRLIYFSYDVKMKEKGDIPEGYSVSREKKERFSLILESASTNQTSMYLCASSTQTRGEAFFGQGTRLTVV.

The V and J genes are TRBV5-4 and TRBJ1-2, with D hard to call. Germline CDR1 reads SGHNT; CDR2 reads YYREEE (reference sequence). The length of the CDR3 is 13 residues. V dropped 1 base and J dropped 3 bases, with 7 bases sitting between them. This chain's CDR3 is CASSLWRDYGYTF. The CDR3, as DNA: TGTGCCAGCAGCTTGTGGAGGGACTATGGCTACACCTTC. Full variable domain (rest looked up from reference TRBV5-4 and TRBJ1-2): ETGVTQSPTHLIKTRGQQVTLRCSSQSGHNTVSWYQQALGQGPQFIFQYYREEENGRGNFPPRFSGLQFPNYSSELNVNALELDDSALYLCASSLWRDYGYTFGSGTRLTVV.

This chain uses TRBV14 with TRBJ1-4, with a weak D call TRBD1 (6 bases). Germline loops: CDR1 SGHDN, CDR2 FVKESK. The CDR3 sequence is 16 residues long. Trimming shortened V by 0 bases and J by 2 bases, and 10 bases separated the two germline ends. The CDR3 is CASSQDQGFTNEKLFF. Here the CDR3 DNA reads TGTGCCAGCAGCCAAGATCAGGGGTTTACTAATGAAAAACTGTTTTTT.

The V gene is TRBV29-1, the J gene TRBJ2-2; 8 bases fit TRBD1. CDR3 length: 15 amino acids. Germline CDR1 and CDR2: SQVTM and ANQGSEA. Unmatched junction bases numbered 4, after V lost 3 bases and J lost 1 base. The CDR3 region is CSVDLGTGNTGELFF. The CDR3 nucleotides read TGCAGCGTTGATTTGGGGACAGGGAACACCGGGGAGCTGTTTTTT.

This chain connects TRBV28 to TRBJ1-3, with 8 bases matching TRBD1. This CDR3 has 15 amino acids. Germline CDR1 and CDR2: MDHEN and SYDVKM. The ends lost 3 bases at V and 0 bases at J; junction bases unmatched: 1. CDR3 sequence (DNA): TGTGCCAGCAGTTTCAGGGGGCTCTCTGGAAACACCATATATTTT. Its translation: CASSFRGLSGNTIYF.

This rearrangement joins TRBV3-1 (or the pseudogene TRBV3-2) to TRBJ2-7, with TRBD2 matching 7 bases. Germline CDR1 LGHDT, CDR2 YNNKEL (reference sequence). This CDR3 has 13 residues. Trimming took 3 bases from V and 2 from J; bases not matched to a gene: 1. The CDR3 coding sequence is TGTGCCAGCAGCCAGGGGACTACCTACGAGCAGTACTTC. Its protein is CASSQGTTYEQYF.

This sequence joins TRBV7-2 and TRBJ2-1; 9 bases line up with TRBD2. Germline V CDR1 and CDR2: SGHTA, FQGNSA. The V gene end was trimmed by 1 base and the J gene end by 5 bases; junction bases not matched to a gene: 3. The CDR3 has 15 amino acids. This CDR3 is CASSLELAGHNEQFF. The CDR3 DNA is TGTGCCAGCAGCTTAGAACTAGCGGGTCACAATGAGCAGTTCTTC.

The rearrangement joins TRBV10-3 to TRBJ1-1; D perhaps matches TRBD1 (6 bases). Trimming cost V 6 bases and J 4 bases, with 15 bases left between them. The length of the CDR3 is 14 residues. Germline loops: CDR1 ENHRY, CDR2 SYGVKD. The CDR3 sequence: CAIRDSTLGTEAFF. The CDR3 DNA follows: TGTGCCATCAGGGACAGCACCTTGGGCACTGAAGCTTTCTTT.

V and J are TRBV9 and TRBJ2-2, with 8 bases identical to TRBD1. Trimming cost V 2 bases and J 5 bases; bases outside gene matches: 5. Germline lookup yields CDR1 SGDLS and CDR2 YYNGEE. The CDR3 has 15 residues. CDR3 DNA sequence: TGTGCCAGCAGCGTCCAGGGGGCGGGGACCGGGGAGCTGTTTTTT. This gives the protein CASSVQGAGTGELFF.

The chain recombines TRBV7-9 with TRBJ2-7; D unclear. Germline V gene sequence: CDR1 SEHNR, CDR2 FQNEAQ (reference sequence). The CDR3 is made up of 11 amino acids. The V and J ends lost 1 base and 7 bases respectively, with 5 bases between them. The CDR3 DNA sequence: TGTGCCAGCAGCTTAGTCCAAGAGCAGTACTTC. As protein: CASSLVQEQYF.

The rearrangement uses TRBV5-4 and TRBJ1-2; 9 bases line up with TRBD1. The CDR3 is 14 amino acids. V was pared by 4 bases and J by 4 bases, with 5 bases of the junction left unmatched. Germline lookup yields CDR1 SGHNT and CDR2 YYREEE (reference sequence). The CDR3 reads CASSLGQGTYGYTF. In nucleotides, the CDR3 is TGTGCCAGCAGCCTGGGACAGGGTACCTATGGCTACACCTTC.

The chain uses TRBV10-2 and TRBJ1-5; D is uncertain. Trimming took off 0 bases at V and 0 bases at J, with 9 bases between the two ends. The germline V gene encodes CDR1 WSHSY and CDR2 SAAADI. The CDR3 extends over 16 amino acids. The CDR3 loop is CASSESGGYSNQPQHF. Written as DNA, the CDR3 is TGCGCCAGCAGTGAGTCGGGAGGCTATAGCAATCAGCCCCAGCATTTT.

This chain uses TRBV7-2 with TRBJ2-3, with 7 bases lining up with TRBD1. CDR1 SGHTA and CDR2 FQGNSA come from the germline V gene. V was pared by 8 bases and J by 6 bases, with 23 bases of the junction left unmatched. The CDR3 contains 18 residues. Here the CDR3 reads CASARWQGVGNAWDTQYF. CDR3 in DNA: TGTGCCAGCGCTCGGTGGCAGGGGGTTGGAAATGCATGGGATACGCAGTATTTT.

V and J are TRBV19 and TRBJ2-7; D possibly corresponds to TRBD1 (5 bases). The CDR3 extends over 12 amino acids. The germline V gene has CDR1 LNHDA and CDR2 SQIVND (reference sequence). V was trimmed by 10 bases and J by 3 bases, leaving 13 bases between them. CDR3 nucleotide sequence: TGTGCCACTGGGGCAGGGCGCTACGAGCAGTACTTC. It is translated as CATGAGRYEQYF. The full variable domain, its missing parts supplied by reference TRBV19 and TRBJ2-7, is DGGITQSPKYLFRKEGQNVTLSCEQNLNHDAMYWYRQDPGQGLRLIYYSQIVNDFQKGDIAEGYSVSREKKESFPLTVTSAQKNPTAFYLCATGAGRYEQYFGPGTRLTVT.

This clone was detected only once. The rearrangement links TRBV7-9 to TRBJ2-3; 9 positions agree with TRBD2. The germline V gene encodes CDR1 SEHNR and CDR2 FQNEAQ (reference sequence). After removal of 5 bases from V and 6 bases from J, the junction contained 6 bases not matched to a gene. The CDR3 extends over 14 amino acids. Here the CDR3 DNA reads TGTGCCAGCAGCGTTAGCGGGAGTCCGGATACGCAGTATTTT. Translation gives CASSVSGSPDTQYF.

The chain's CDR3 is CSVAPGVDEQYF. As DNA, the CDR3 is TGCAGCGTGGCCCCGGGGGTGGATGAGCAGTACTTC. This chain links TRBV29-1 with TRBJ2-7, with D perhaps matching TRBD2 (6 bases). Germline V CDR1 and CDR2: SQVTM, ANQGSEA. V lost 6 bases, J lost 7 bases, and 16 bases lay in between. There are 12 residues in the CDR3.

J is TRBJ1-6 and V is TRBV27, with TRBD1 matching over 12 bases. Germline trimming cut 4 bases from V and 9 bases from J; bases unmatched to any gene: 10. The germline V gene encodes CDR1 MNHEY and CDR2 SMNVEV (reference sequence). This CDR3 comprises 17 residues. CDR3 sequence (DNA): TGTGCCAGCAGTTACAGCCAGGGACAGGGGGCACGTTCACCCCTCCACTTT. Its translation: CASSYSQGQGARSPLHF.

The chain links TRBV9 to TRBJ1-2, with 9 bases that match TRBD1. Germline V gene data show CDR1 as SGDLS and CDR2 as YYNGEE. The CDR3 covers 15 residues. Trimming at V came to 1 base and at J to 6 bases, leaving 7 bases not matched to a gene. In DNA form, the CDR3 reads TGTGCCAGCAGCGTAACGGGACAGGGTTTAGATGGCTACACCTTC. As protein: CASSVTGQGLDGYTF.

This chain uses TRBV19 with TRBJ2-7, with a tentative D call TRBD1 (5 bases). The germline V gene has CDR1 LNHDA and CDR2 SQIVND (reference sequence). CDR3 size: 13 residues. V was trimmed by 6 bases and J by 5 bases, leaving 14 bases between them. CDR3 loop: CASSQGLIHEQYF. DNA for the CDR3: TGTGCCAGTAGCCAGGGTTTAATCCACGAGCAGTACTTC.

The chain has TRBV24-1 and TRBJ2-1; D not resolved. Per germline, CDR1 KGHDR and CDR2 SFDVKD. Deletions cut 7 bases from V and 1 base from J, with 13 bases between. The length of the CDR3 is 15 residues. The CDR3 nucleotides are TGTGCCACCAGCCCTAATCTTGCGTCCTACAATGAGCAGTTCTTC. Protein: CATSPNLASYNEQFF.

The DNA for the CDR3 is TGTGCCACCAGCAGGGAGAAAGGAGCGGGGCCCAGTGAAGGTGAGCAGTTCTTC. Translated: CATSREKGAGPSEGEQFF. The V gene is TRBV15, the J gene TRBJ2-1; 7 positions match TRBD2. The CDR3 has 18 amino acids. V was pared by 3 bases and J by 9 bases, with 20 bases of the junction left unmatched. Germline loops: CDR1 LNHNV, CDR2 YYDKDF (reference sequence).

The chain has TRBV3-1 (or the pseudogene TRBV3-2) and TRBJ2-3, with 7 bases aligning to TRBD2. The CDR3 sequence is 17 residues long. Trimming took 5 bases from V and 3 from J; bases not matched to a gene: 14. CDR1 and CDR2 from the germline V gene are LGHDT and YNNKEL (reference sequence). In DNA form, the CDR3 reads TGTGCCAGCAGCGGAGATCCGCCGGGGGGATTAACAGATACGCAGTATTTT. It specifies CASSGDPPGGLTDTQYF.

The chain combines TRBV19 with TRBJ1-4, with 8 positions matching TRBD1. This CDR3 comprises 14 residues. V lost 6 bases to trimming and J lost 0 bases; unmatched junction nucleotides: 0. CDR1 and CDR2 from the germline V gene are LNHDA and SQIVND (reference sequence). Written as DNA, the CDR3 is TGTGCCAGTAGGGGACAGGCAACTAATGAAAAACTGTTTTTT. The encoded protein is CASRGQATNEKLFF.